This TCR beta chain is drawn from a study of T-cell memory formation after mild COVID-19. Overall study findings and caveats: A balance of CD4 and CD8 characterized clones contracting day 15 to 85, whereas later expanders leaned CD4+.

The sample holds a few counts of this clonotype. Its matching antigen is unknown. Using its own MiXCR run on the 5' RACE reads, TCRdb lists one record per CDR3 protein. The table has around 210,000 distinct CDR3 sequences, roughly 10% seen once; the top ten hold 3% to 4%. Germline CDR1 DFQATT, CDR2 SNEGSKA (reference sequence). This CDR3 is built from 11 residues. V lost 2 bases and J 3 bases, leaving 4 bases between the germline ends. Sequences were obtained from PBMCs or a T cell subset sorted from them (not recorded which). This sequence joins TRBV20-1 and TRBJ2-5; D is ambiguous. The receptor was derived from a man aged 18 to 35 who had mild COVID-19 (a few samples of this study predate the infection). Cell type and time point are not known. Here the CDR3 DNA reads TGCAGTGCTAGATATGAAGAGACCCAGTACTTC. This codes for CSARYEETQYF.